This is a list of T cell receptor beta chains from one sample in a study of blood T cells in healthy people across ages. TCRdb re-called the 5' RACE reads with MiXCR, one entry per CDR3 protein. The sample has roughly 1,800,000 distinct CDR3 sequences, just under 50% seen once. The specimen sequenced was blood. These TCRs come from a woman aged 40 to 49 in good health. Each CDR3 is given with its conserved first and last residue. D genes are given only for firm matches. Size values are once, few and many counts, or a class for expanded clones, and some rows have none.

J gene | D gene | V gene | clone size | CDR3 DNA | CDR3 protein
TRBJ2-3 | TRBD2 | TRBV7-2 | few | TGTGCCAGCAGCAAATCCGGGGGGGGACAAGATACGCAGTATTTT | CASSKSGGGQDTQYF
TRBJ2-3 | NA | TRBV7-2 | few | TGTGCCAGCAGCTTAGGGGGTATTCCGGGGGATACGCAGTATTTT | CASSLGGIPGDTQYF
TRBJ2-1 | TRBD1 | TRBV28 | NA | TGTGCCAGCAGTGGACAGGGTGGTGGGTCGAATGAGCAGTTCTTC | CASSGQGGGSNEQFF
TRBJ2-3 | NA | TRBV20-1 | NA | TGCAGTGCCCCAGGGGGGCAGGTGGTAGCAGATACGCAGTATTTT | CSAPGGQVVADTQYF
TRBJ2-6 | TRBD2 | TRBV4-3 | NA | TGCGCCAGCAGCCAACGGTTAGCGGGGGGGTTGGCGGCTGGGGCCAACGTCCTGACTTTC | CASSQRLAGGLAAGANVLTF
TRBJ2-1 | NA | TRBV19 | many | TGCGCCAGCAGCATAGGGTACAATGAGCAGTTCTTC | CASSIGYNEQFF
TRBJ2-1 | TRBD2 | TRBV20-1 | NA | TGCAGTGCTAGTCGACTAGCTCAGTACAATGAGCAGTTCTTC | CSASRLAQYNEQFF
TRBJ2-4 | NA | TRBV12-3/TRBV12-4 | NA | TGTGCCAGCAGGAGTGCCAAAAACACTCAGTACTTC | CASRSAKNTQYF
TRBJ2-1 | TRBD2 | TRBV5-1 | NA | TGCGCCACCGTAGAACTAGCGGGGGGCCACAATGAGCAGTTCTTC | CATVELAGGHNEQFF
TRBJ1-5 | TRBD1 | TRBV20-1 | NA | TGCAGTGCTGTCAGGGGGGATCAGCCCCAGCATTTT | CSAVRGDQPQHF
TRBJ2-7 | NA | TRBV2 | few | TGTGCCAGCAGACTCGGACGGACCCCTCGAGCAGGCGAGCAGTACTTC | CASRLGRTPRAGEQYF
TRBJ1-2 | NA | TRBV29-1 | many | TGCAGCGTTGAACCTTCCCCTACACGGCTCTCCAACTATGGCTACACCTTC | CSVEPSPTRLSNYGYTF
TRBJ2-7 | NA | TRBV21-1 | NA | NA | CASSPCWGYGIYEQYF
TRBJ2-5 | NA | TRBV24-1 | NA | TGTGCCACCAGTGATTTCCTGGGTAAGGAGACCCAGTACTTC | CATSDFLGKETQYF
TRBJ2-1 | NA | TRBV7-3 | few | TGTGCCAGCAGCTCCTACAATGCCCCCTACAATGAGCAGTTCTTC | CASSSYNAPYNEQFF
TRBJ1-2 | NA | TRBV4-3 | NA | TGCGCCAGCAGCCAGGTTGAGAGGGCAGGAAGAACTCGAAGCTATGGCTACACCTTC | CASSQVERAGRTRSYGYTF
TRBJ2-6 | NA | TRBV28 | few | TGTGCCAGCAGCTTACGATCAGGTTCTGGGGCCAACGTCCTGACTTTC | CASSLRSGSGANVLTF
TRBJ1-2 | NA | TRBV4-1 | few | TGCGCCAGCAGCCAAGATGGAAGGCAATTTGGCTACACCTTC | CASSQDGRQFGYTF
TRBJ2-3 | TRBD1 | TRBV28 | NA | TGTGCCAGCAGTTTTTTTGGACAGGGGAGCACAGATACGCAGTATTTT | CASSFFGQGSTDTQYF
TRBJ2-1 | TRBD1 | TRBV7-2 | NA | TGTGCCAGCAGCTTAGGGGGAGCGGGACAGGGAACCGATGAGCAGTTCTTC | CASSLGGAGQGTDEQFF
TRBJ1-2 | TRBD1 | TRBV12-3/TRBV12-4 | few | TGTGCCAGCAGTTTAAAGGGACAGGGGGATGGCTACACCTTC | CASSLKGQGDGYTF
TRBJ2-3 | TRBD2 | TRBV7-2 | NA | TGTGCCAGCAGCTCGGAGGGGGGCGGGGGGTGGAATACGCAGTATTTT | CASSSEGGGGWNTQYF
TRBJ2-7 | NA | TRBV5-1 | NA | TGCGCCAGCAGCTTTAGCGGTGCCGGTAACGAGCAGTACTTC | CASSFSGAGNEQYF
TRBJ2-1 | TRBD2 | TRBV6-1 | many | TGTGCCAGCAGTGAAGGCTCGGGGGGGGTCAATGAGCAGTTCTTC | CASSEGSGGVNEQFF
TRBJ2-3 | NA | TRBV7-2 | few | TGTGCCAGCAAGGTTGAGGACAGTAGCACAGATACGCAGTATTTT | CASKVEDSSTDTQYF
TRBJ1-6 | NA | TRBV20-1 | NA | TGCAGTGCCTTGAAGAGGGTGGATTCACCCCTCCACTTT | CSALKRVDSPLHF
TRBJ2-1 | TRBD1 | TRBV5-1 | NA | TGCGCCAGCAGCTATGGGTTAGGGACAGGTTACAATGAGCAGTTCTTC | CASSYGLGTGYNEQFF
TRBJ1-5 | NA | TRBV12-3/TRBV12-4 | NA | TGTGCCAGCAGTTCGTCACGAGGGATAGACCAGCCCCAGCATTTT | CASSSSRGIDQPQHF
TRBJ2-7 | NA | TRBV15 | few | TGTGCCACCAGCAGAGTCGGGAGCAGGTGCGAGCAGTACTTC | CATSRVGSRCEQYF
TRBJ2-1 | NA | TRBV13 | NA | TGTGCCAGCAGCCGCCGTCCCCAGGGGACTGATGAGCAGTTCTTC | CASSRRPQGTDEQFF
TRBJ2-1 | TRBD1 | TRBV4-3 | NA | TGCGCCAGCAGCCAAATGACAGGGGGCGCCTACAATGAGCAGTTCTTC | CASSQMTGGAYNEQFF
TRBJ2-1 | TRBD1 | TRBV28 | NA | TGTGCCAGCAGTACTCCGGGACAGGGGTCTATGGTGAGGCAGTTCTTC | CASSTPGQGSMVRQFF
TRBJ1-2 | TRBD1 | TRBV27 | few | TGTGCCAGCAGTACCCGACAGGGGTTGGATGGCTACACCTTC | CASSTRQGLDGYTF
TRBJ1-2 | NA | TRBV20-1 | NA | TGCAGTGCTTTTGGGGGGGATGGCTACACCTTC | CSAFGGDGYTF
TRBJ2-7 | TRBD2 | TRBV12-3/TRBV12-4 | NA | TGTGCCAGCAGTTCGCCGGGGGACTACGGCGACGAGCAGTACTTC | CASSSPGDYGDEQYF
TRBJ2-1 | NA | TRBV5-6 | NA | TGTGCCAGCAGCTTAGGATCGGCTTCCTACAATGAGCAGTTCTTC | CASSLGSASYNEQFF
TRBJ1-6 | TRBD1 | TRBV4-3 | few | TGCGCCAGCAGCCAAGTGGACAGGGGCAATTCACCCCTCCACTTT | CASSQVDRGNSPLHF
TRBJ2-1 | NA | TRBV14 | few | TGTGCCAGCAGCCAAGATGGTGCCAGTTTCCATGAGCAGTTCTTC | CASSQDGASFHEQFF
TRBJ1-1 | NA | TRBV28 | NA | TGTGCCAGCATGTGGTCTCCGGTTGAGGACACTGAAGCTTTCTTT | CASMWSPVEDTEAFF
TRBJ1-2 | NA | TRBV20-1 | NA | TGCAGTGCGCCAGGACAGACTAACTATGGCTACACCTTC | CSAPGQTNYGYTF
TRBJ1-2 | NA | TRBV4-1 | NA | TGCGCCAGCAGCCAAGATTTAGACAGTGGCTACACCTTC | CASSQDLDSGYTF
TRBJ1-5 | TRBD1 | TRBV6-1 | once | TGTGCCAGCAGTGACCGGGACAGGGTTCAGCCCCAGCATTTT | CASSDRDRVQPQHF
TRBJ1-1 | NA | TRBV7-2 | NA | TGTGCCAGCAGCCGCGATATGAACACTGAAGCTTTCTTT | CASSRDMNTEAFF
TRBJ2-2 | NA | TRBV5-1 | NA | TGCGCCAGCAGCTTCGTCGTGGGGACGAACACCGGGGAGCTGTTTTTT | CASSFVVGTNTGELFF
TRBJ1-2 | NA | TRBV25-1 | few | TGTGCCAGCAGTGGTTCAAGCTATGGCTACACCTTC | CASSGSSYGYTF
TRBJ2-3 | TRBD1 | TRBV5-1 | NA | TGCGCCAGCAGCCAAGCTATTACAGGGGGCGCCGCAGATACGCAGTATTTT | CASSQAITGGAADTQYF
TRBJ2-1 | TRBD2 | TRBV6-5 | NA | TGTGCCAGCAGTTACTCGATAACTAGCGGGGGGGCAAATGAGCGGTTCTTC | CASSYSITSGGANERFF
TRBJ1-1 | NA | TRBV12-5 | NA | TGTGCTAGTGGTTTGGGAACCACAGAGAACACTGAAGCTTTCTTT | CASGLGTTENTEAFF
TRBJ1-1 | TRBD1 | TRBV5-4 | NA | TGTGCCACCTTAAGACAGGGGGCCATGAACACTGAAGCTTTCTTT | CATLRQGAMNTEAFF